A single sample is the source of the 25 T cell receptor beta chains below, sequenced in a study of CD8 T cells in Susac syndrome. Reverse transcription of roughly 0.5 to 1 ug RNA was performed with random hexamers. TCRdb recomputed calls from the immunoSEQ multiplex PCR reads with MiXCR, one row per CDR3 protein. Of approximately 230,000 distinct CDR3 sequences in the sample, 80% to 95% are singletons; the top ten hold approximately 0.07%. Material: CD4+ T cells from PBMCs. The source is a human donor with multiple sclerosis.

This clonotype has just one count. The CDR3 DNA is TGTGCCAGCAGTTTAGCTCAGTATGGCTACACCTTC. This translates into CASSLAQYGYTF. The V call is TRBV12-3 or TRBV12-4, the J call TRBJ1-2; D call uncertain. This CDR3 has 12 amino acids. Trimming left V 0 bases short and J 5 bases short, with 4 bases between.

The V call is TRBV29-1, the J call TRBJ2-5, with 8 bases lining up with TRBD1. J was trimmed by 2 bases and V by 7 bases; bases with no gene match: 3. The germline V gene has CDR1 SQVTM and CDR2 ANQGSEA. This CDR3 spans 12 amino acids. As DNA, the CDR3 is TGCAGCGCTGGACAGGGTCAAGAGACCCAGTACTTC. Residues: CSAGQGQETQYF.

The gene calls are TRBV7-9 and TRBJ1-2; D not resolved. Germline lookup yields CDR1 SEHNR and CDR2 FQNEAQ (reference sequence). The CDR3 loop spans 13 amino acids. V was clipped by 5 bases and J by 0 bases, with 7 bases between them. CDR3 region: CASSPITNYGYTF. In DNA, the CDR3 is TGTGCCAGCAGCCCGATTACTAACTATGGCTACACCTTC.

This clonotype was observed once. V is TRBV7-2 and J is TRBJ1-4; no reliable D call. CDR3 size: 16 residues. The germline V gene encodes CDR1 SGHTA and CDR2 FQGNSA. The V and J ends lost 5 bases and 5 bases respectively, with 18 bases between them. The CDR3 sequence: CASSTRSVSSNEKLFF. CDR3 nucleotides: TGTGCCAGCAGCACCCGATCAGTCTCCTCCAATGAAAAACTGTTTTTT. Full variable domain (remainder filled in from reference TRBV7-2 and TRBJ1-4): GAGVSQSPSNKVTEKGKDVELRCDPISGHTALYWYRQSLGQGLEFLIYFQGNSAPDKSGLPSDRFSAERTGGSVSTLTIQRTQQEDSAVYLCASSTRSVSSNEKLFFGSGTQLSVL.

The CDR3, as DNA: TGTGCCAGCAGTGAAAACAGGGGGTTCTACGAGCAGTACTTC. Amino acids: CASSENRGFYEQYF. The chain employs TRBV2 and TRBJ2-7; 8 bases line up with TRBD1. Germline V lookup: CDR1 SNHLY, CDR2 FYNNEI. This CDR3 spans 14 amino acids. V trimming: 2 bases; J trimming: 3 bases; junction bases outside the gene matches: 3. Based on the CDR3 plus reference TRBV2 and TRBJ2-7, the full variable domain is EPEVTQTPSHQVTQMGQEVILRCVPISNHLYFYWYRQILGQKVEFLVSFYNNEISEKSEIFDDQFSVERPDGSNFTLKIRSTKLEDSAMYFCASSENRGFYEQYFGPGTRLTVT.

The V gene is TRBV9, the J gene TRBJ1-2; D is ambiguous. The V end was cut by 0 bases, the J end by 9 bases, with 12 bases between. Per the germline V gene, CDR1 is SGDLS and CDR2 is YYNGEE. The CDR3 is 13 amino acids. The DNA for the CDR3 is TGTGCCAGCAGCGTAGGGGAGGGTGGGAGCTACACCTTC. It specifies CASSVGEGGSYTF.

This chain uses TRBV27 with TRBJ2-2, with D perhaps matching TRBD2 (5 bases). V dropped 6 bases and J dropped 3 bases, with 23 bases sitting between them. Germline V gene sequence: CDR1 MNHEY, CDR2 SMNVEV (reference sequence). CDR3 length equals 18 residues. The CDR3 reads CASSGGGPTLSDTGELFF. CDR3 sequence (DNA): TGTGCCAGCAGCGGAGGAGGACCGACCCTGTCGGACACCGGGGAGCTGTTTTTT.

The chain recombines TRBV27 with TRBJ1-2, with 8 bases identical to TRBD1. The CDR3 is made up of 12 amino acids. Germline assignment: CDR1 MNHEY and CDR2 SMNVEV (reference sequence). Trimming removed 7 bases from V and 8 bases from J; junction bases left unmatched: 6. CDR3 amino acids: CASKPTGGGYTF. The CDR3 nucleotides are TGTGCCAGCAAACCCACAGGGGGAGGCTACACCTTC.

The chain uses TRBV18 and TRBJ1-4, with a possible D match to TRBD1 (6 bases). The length of the CDR3 is 14 residues. CDR1 is KGHSH and CDR2 is LQKENI in the germline V gene. Trimming removed 6 bases from V and 8 bases from J, with 16 bases in between. The CDR3 reads CASSPARQDEKLFF. CDR3 in DNA: TGTGCCAGCTCGCCAGCGAGACAGGACGAAAAACTGTTTTTT.

The gene calls are TRBV28 and TRBJ1-2, with a tentative D call TRBD1 (6 bases). Germline values: CDR1 MDHEN, CDR2 SYDVKM. CDR3 length equals 14 residues. V lost 3 bases to trimming and J lost 7 bases, with 15 bases between them. The CDR3 DNA reads as TGTGCCAGCAGTTTTCGGGGGGCGGGTACTGGCTACACCTTC. Amino acid sequence: CASSFRGAGTGYTF.

The chain recombines TRBV28 with TRBJ1-4; D remains ambiguous. V was trimmed by 8 bases and J by 2 bases, leaving 9 bases between them. The germline V gene encodes CDR1 MDHEN and CDR2 SYDVKM. CDR3 length: 13 residues. The CDR3 DNA reads as TGTGCCAGCCAAGCGGTGACTAATGAAAAACTGTTTTTT. Its translation is CASQAVTNEKLFF.

DNA of the CDR3: TGCAGCGTTGGCGGAGATCCGGTGGGTCCTGGAAACACCATATATTTT. It yields the protein CSVGGDPVGPGNTIYF. This sequence joins TRBV29-1 and TRBJ1-3; D uncertain. Germline V CDR1 and CDR2: SQVTM, ANQGSEA. This CDR3 comprises 16 residues. V was pared by 4 bases and J by 2 bases, with 18 bases between.

This chain uses TRBV20-1 with TRBJ1-2; no definite D call. The V gene's germline CDR1 is DFQATT and CDR2 SNEGSKA (reference sequence). The CDR3 is 11 amino acids. Deletions cut 3 bases from V and 6 bases from J, with 8 bases between. CDR3 DNA: TGCAGTGCTAGGGCCCAAAATGGCTACACCTTC. Its translation is CSARAQNGYTF.

The CDR3 bases are TGTGCCAGCAGCGTAGTCGCACGGTCCGGGGAGCTGTTTTTT. The encoded protein is CASSVVARSGELFF. The chain carries TRBV7-3 and TRBJ2-2; D gene uncertain. From germline, CDR1 is SGHTA and CDR2 FQGTGA. The CDR3 extends over 14 amino acids. The V end lost 5 bases, the J end lost 6 bases, and 13 bases lay between the germline ends.

The chain couples TRBV4-1 to TRBJ1-1, with unresolved D. This CDR3 has 14 amino acids. V dropped 0 bases and J dropped 2 bases, with 7 bases sitting between them. Per the germline V gene, CDR1 is MGHRA and CDR2 is YSYEKL. CDR3 protein: CASSQDHRNTEAFF. DNA of the CDR3: TGCGCCAGCAGCCAAGATCACCGAAACACTGAAGCTTTCTTT.

This clonotype was found a few times. The chain couples TRBV5-4 to TRBJ2-3, with D maybe TRBD2 (5 bases). Germline V gene sequence: CDR1 SGHNT, CDR2 YYREEE (reference sequence). Trimming pared 4 bases from V and 6 bases from J, leaving 9 bases between. This CDR3 is built from 12 residues. CDR3 bases: TGTGCCAGCAGCCCCCCGGGGGATACGCAGTATTTT. The encoded protein is CASSPPGDTQYF.

The chain carries TRBV25-1 and TRBJ2-2; D not resolved. V lost 2 bases, J lost 4 bases, and 5 bases lay in between. The CDR3 length is 13 residues. Germline V gene data show CDR1 as MGHDK and CDR2 as SYGVNS. CDR3 bases: TGTGCCAGCAGTGAACATCCCACCGGGGAGCTGTTTTTT. Translating gives CASSEHPTGELFF.

V gene TRBV28 combines with J gene TRBJ2-1, with TRBD1 matching 7 bases. The CDR3 spans 15 residues. V shed 2 bases, J shed 5 bases, and the junction held 6 bases outside the gene matches. In germline, CDR1 is MDHEN, CDR2 SYDVKM. CDR3 sequence: CASSLRGQKNNEQFF. DNA for the CDR3: TGTGCCAGCAGTTTAAGGGGACAGAAGAACAATGAGCAGTTCTTC. Full variable domain (outside the CDR3, taken from reference TRBV28 and TRBJ2-1): DVKVTQSSRYLVKRTGEKVFLECVQDMDHENMFWYRQDPGLGLRLIYFSYDVKMKEKGDIPEGYSVSREKKERFSLILESASTNQTSMYLCASSLRGQKNNEQFFGPGTRLTVL.

The chain has TRBV10-3 and TRBJ2-7; D gene unclear. V gave up 2 bases and J gave up 6 bases, with 8 bases separating them. Per the germline V gene, CDR1 is ENHRY and CDR2 is SYGVKD. The CDR3 spans 12 residues. The CDR3, as DNA: TGTGCCATCAGTGAGGGCGCTTTCGAGCAGTACTTC. This gives the protein CAISEGAFEQYF.

This chain joins TRBV12-3 or TRBV12-4 and TRBJ2-2; D unresolved. This CDR3 contains 13 residues. The V end was cut by 5 bases, the J end by 1 base, with 5 bases between. CDR3 sequence reads: CASSHQNTGELFF. DNA of the CDR3: TGTGCCAGCAGTCACCAGAACACCGGGGAGCTGTTTTTT.

The rearrangement links TRBV12-5 to TRBJ1-3, with D uncertain. CDR1 is LGHNT, CDR2 FRNRAP, per germline. The V end was cut by 3 bases, the J end by 0 bases, with 15 bases between. The CDR3 contains 17 residues. CDR3 sequence: CASGLGQMGISGNTIYF. CDR3 nucleotides: TGTGCTAGTGGTTTAGGGCAGATGGGTATCTCTGGAAACACCATATATTTT.

This chain uses TRBV2 with TRBJ2-3, with a weak D call TRBD2 (6 bases). V lost 8 bases, J lost 5 bases, and 11 bases lay in between. The germline V gene has CDR1 SNHLY and CDR2 FYNNEI. CDR3 length: 12 amino acids. The CDR3 region is CASRDSQDTQYF. DNA of the CDR3: TGTGCCAGCCGGGACTCCCAAGATACGCAGTATTTT. Based on the CDR3 plus reference TRBV2 and TRBJ2-3, the full variable domain is EPEVTQTPSHQVTQMGQEVILRCVPISNHLYFYWYRQILGQKVEFLVSFYNNEISEKSEIFDDQFSVERPDGSNFTLKIRSTKLEDSAMYFCASRDSQDTQYFGPGTRLTVL.

This rearrangement joins TRBV2 to TRBJ2-1, with TRBD2 identical over 7 bases. From germline, CDR1 is SNHLY and CDR2 FYNNEI. The CDR3 runs 14 residues. V was clipped by 3 bases and J by 1 base; unmatched bases: 0. The CDR3 reads CASSERESYNEQFF. The CDR3 DNA sequence: TGTGCCAGCAGTGAGCGGGAGTCCTACAATGAGCAGTTCTTC.

The chain is built from TRBV10-3 and TRBJ1-1; TRBD1 is a possible D gene (5 bases). Trimming left V 0 bases short and J 0 bases short, with 14 bases between. This CDR3 contains 17 residues. Germline-derived CDR1 and CDR2 are ENHRY and SYGVKD. The CDR3 protein is CAISESRGSSMNTEAFF. The CDR3 DNA reads as TGTGCCATCAGTGAGTCGAGGGGCAGTTCCATGAACACTGAAGCTTTCTTT.

This sequence joins TRBV11-2 and TRBJ2-7; 8 nucleotides agree with TRBD2. The CDR3 is 13 residues long. V shed 4 bases, J shed 7 bases, and the junction held 6 bases outside the gene matches. The germline V gene has CDR1 SGHAT and CDR2 FQNNGV. The CDR3 sequence: CASSSAGAGEQYF. CDR3 coding DNA: TGTGCCAGCAGCTCAGCGGGGGCGGGGGAGCAGTACTTC.